Below are 25 T cell receptor beta chains sequenced from a single sample in a study of blood T cells in healthy people across ages. The use of a sample-barcoded 5' primer and a J-beta primer mix characterized a second PCR of about 7 to 12 cycles. A single record per CDR3 protein comes from TCRdb applying MiXCR to the 5' RACE reads. This table has about 770,000 distinct CDR3 sequences, under 45% appearing once. The material sequenced was blood. Receptors were obtained from a man between 60 and 75 years old in good health.

The V gene is TRBV18, the J gene TRBJ1-6, with D tentatively TRBD1 (5 bases). CDR3 length: 15 amino acids. Trimming stripped 2 bases from V and 8 bases from J, with 13 bases between. Germline-derived CDR1 and CDR2 are KGHSH and LQKENI. The DNA for the CDR3 is TGTGCCAGCTCACCAACGAGAGCGGGGGATTCACCCCTCCACTTT. It is translated as CASSPTRAGDSPLHF.

This chain links TRBV6-6 with TRBJ1-5; weak D call: TRBD1 (5 bases). This CDR3 is 13 amino acids long. The V and J ends lost 8 bases and 3 bases respectively, with 11 bases between them. Looked up from germline, CDR1 is MNHNY and CDR2 is SVGAGI (reference sequence). The CDR3 region is CASGLGDNQPQHF. The CDR3 nucleotides are TGTGCCAGCGGATTAGGGGACAATCAGCCCCAGCATTTT.

This clonotype was found a few times. The chain employs TRBV12-3 or TRBV12-4 and TRBJ2-5; D uncertain. The J call may be mistaken, given a closer DNA end match to TRBJ2-7. The CDR3 spans 14 residues. CDR3 loop: CASSFKGRFLEQYF. CDR3 sequence (DNA): TGTGCCAGCAGTTTTAAGGGTCGGTTTCTCGAGCAGTACTTC.

The chain couples TRBV12-3 or TRBV12-4 to TRBJ2-2; TRBD1 might be the D (5 bases). The V gene lost 3 bases and the J gene lost 2 bases, with 10 bases spanning the gap. The CDR3 runs to 15 residues. The CDR3 reads CASSFARVNTGELFF. CDR3 bases: TGTGCCAGCAGTTTTGCCAGGGTTAACACCGGGGAGCTGTTTTTT.

The gene calls are TRBV6-5 and TRBJ2-2, with D tentatively TRBD1 or TRBD2 (7 bases each). The V gene's germline CDR1 is MNHEY and CDR2 SVGAGI. The CDR3 spans 17 residues. The V gene lost 2 bases and the J gene lost 6 bases, with 19 bases spanning the gap. The CDR3 protein is CASSYRGEGARPGELFF. CDR3 nucleotides: TGTGCCAGCAGTTACCGTGGGGAGGGGGCACGTCCCGGGGAGCTGTTTTTT.

The sample holds a few counts of this clonotype. The chain employs TRBV7-9 and TRBJ1-2, with 11 nucleotides matching TRBD1. Germline V gene lookup returns CDR1 SEHNR and CDR2 FQNEAQ (reference sequence). The CDR3 is 14 amino acids. J gave up 7 bases and V 6 bases, and 7 bases lay outside the gene matches. The CDR3 sequence is CASRWTGGTGGYTF. DNA for the CDR3: TGTGCCAGCAGGTGGACAGGGGGCACCGGTGGCTACACCTTC.

This chain joins TRBV7-2 and TRBJ2-4; D is perhaps TRBD1 (5 bases). The J call is uncertain, as TRBJ2-5 better fits the DNA end. Germline loops: CDR1 SGHTA, CDR2 FQGNSA. The CDR3 sequence is 14 residues long. As DNA, the CDR3 is TGTGCCAGCAGCCCACAGGCCCCTCCGGGGACCCAGTACTTC. This sequence encodes CASSPQAPPGTQYF.

The chain carries TRBV5-1 and TRBJ1-2, with TRBD1 as a possible D gene (5 bases). The CDR3 has 15 residues. Germline V lookup: CDR1 SGHRS, CDR2 YFSETQ. Trimming removed 1 base at V and 2 bases at J, with 12 bases between. The CDR3 DNA sequence: TGCGCCAGCAGCTTGAGGTCGGGGCTGAACTATGGCTACACCTTC. Translation gives CASSLRSGLNYGYTF.

The CDR3 region has the DNA TGTGCCAGCAGCTTTGACAGGGGACACGAGCAGTACTTC. As protein: CASSFDRGHEQYF. J is TRBJ2-5 and V is TRBV7-2, with 8 bases lining up with TRBD1. The DNA end is more similar to TRBJ2-7, so the J call may be wrong. The CDR3 consists of 13 residues. The V gene's germline CDR1 is SGHTA and CDR2 FQGNSA.

This clonotype was seen a handful of times. The rearrangement links TRBV20-1 to TRBJ2-1; D is unclear. Trimming removed 3 bases at V and 3 bases at J, with 9 bases between. The CDR3 is made up of 13 amino acids. Germline CDR1 and CDR2: DFQATT and SNEGSKA (reference sequence). CDR3 amino acids: CSARVLDYNEQFF. The CDR3 DNA follows: TGCAGTGCTAGGGTGCTAGACTACAATGAGCAGTTCTTC.

This clonotype has just a few counts. V is TRBV5-1 and J is TRBJ1-5; D is ambiguous. Germline lookup yields CDR1 SGHRS and CDR2 YFSETQ. V was cut by 4 bases and J by 4 bases, with 9 bases left in between. The CDR3 sequence is 13 residues long. The CDR3 reads CASSTSGNQPQHF. CDR3 in DNA: TGCGCCAGCAGCACCAGTGGGAATCAGCCCCAGCATTTT.

The chain joins TRBV5-1 to TRBJ1-4; weak D call: TRBD1 (5 bases). CDR1 is SGHRS and CDR2 is YFSETQ in the germline V gene. This CDR3 is 14 amino acids long. Trimming pared 3 bases from V and 7 bases from J, leaving 13 bases between. In nucleotides, the CDR3 is TGCGCCAGCAGCTCCAGTCCCGGGACTGAAAAACTGTTTTTT. Protein sequence: CASSSSPGTEKLFF.

This chain links TRBV20-1 with TRBJ1-1; D uncertain. This CDR3 has 14 amino acids. The V end was cut by 1 base, the J end by 0 bases, with 9 bases between. CDR1 is DFQATT, CDR2 SNEGSKA, per germline (reference sequence). The CDR3 nucleotides are TGCAGTGCTAGAGTGACAAAGCTGAACACTGAAGCTTTCTTT. Translated, it gives CSARVTKLNTEAFF.

The gene calls are TRBV11-2 and TRBJ2-4, with D possibly TRBD2 on 5 matching bases. The J call is doubtful: the DNA matches TRBJ2-7 better. The length of the CDR3 is 14 residues. CDR1 is SGHAT, CDR2 FQNNGV, per germline. The CDR3, as DNA: TGTGCCAGCAGCCGCGAGCGGCAGATATACGAGCAGTACTTC. As protein: CASSRERQIYEQYF.

Note on this clonotype: It may be a read error: a sequence one base away is much more abundant. The V and J genes are TRBV10-3 and TRBJ1-2; D unclear. The CDR3 totals 15 residues. CDR1 and CDR2 from the germline V gene are ENHRY and SYGVKD. The CDR3 DNA sequence: TGTGCCATCAGCTCGCCGGAGTCCCTACGCTATGACTACACCTTC. Translated, it gives CAISSPESLRYDYTF.

Notes on this clonotype: At one end the junction does not follow the germline gene, possibly because of a read error. This chain joins TRBV20-1 and TRBJ1-2; D is undetermined. CDR1 and CDR2 from the germline V gene are DFQATT and SNEGSKA (reference sequence). The CDR3 sequence is 12 residues long. CDR3 region: CRARLGNYGYTF. In nucleotides, the CDR3 is TGCAGAGCTAGATTGGGGAACTATGGCTACACCTTC.

The rearrangement links TRBV20-1 to TRBJ1-1, with D tentatively TRBD1 (6 bases). The germline V and J ends were trimmed by 5 bases and 10 bases, with 29 bases remaining between them. This CDR3 spans 16 amino acids. Per the germline V gene, CDR1 is DFQATT and CDR2 is SNEGSKA (reference sequence). The DNA for the CDR3 is TGCAGTGCTCGCGGAGGGGCGACAAACAATGAAGGGGGAGCTTTCTTT. It specifies CSARGGATNNEGGAFF.

CDR3 nucleotide sequence: TGTGCCAGCAAAAGGACTAGCGAGAGTTACGAGCAGTACTTC. Amino acid sequence: CASKRTSESYEQYF. The rearrangement uses TRBV6-2 or TRBV6-3 and TRBJ2-7, with 9 bases matching TRBD2. This CDR3 is 14 amino acids long. Trimming took 7 bases from V and 4 from J; bases not matched to a gene: 8. CDR1 and CDR2 (germline): MNHEY, SVGEGT.

The chain combines TRBV16 with TRBJ2-1, with TRBD1 matching over 7 bases. The CDR3 length is 15 residues. Looked up from germline, CDR1 is KGHSY and CDR2 is FQNENV. J gave up 4 bases and V 4 bases, and 7 bases lay outside the gene matches. CDR3: CASSRTGDPYNEQFF. The CDR3 nucleotides are TGTGCCAGCAGCCGCACAGGGGACCCATACAATGAGCAGTTCTTC. The variable domain in full, completed from reference TRBV16 and TRBJ2-1, reads GEEVAQTPKHLVRGEGQKAKLYCAPIKGHSYVFWYQQVLKNEFKFLISFQNENVFDETGMPKERFSAKCLPNSPCSLEIQATKLEDSAVYFCASSRTGDPYNEQFFGPGTRLTVL.

In this sample, this clonotype turned up a few times. V and J are TRBV4-1 and TRBJ2-6; D is ambiguous. Germline V lookup: CDR1 MGHRA, CDR2 YSYEKL. This CDR3 has 17 amino acids. The ends were cut back, 0 bases at V and 0 bases at J, with 9 bases in the middle. This CDR3 is CASSQDGLISGANVLTF. For the CDR3, the DNA is TGCGCCAGCAGCCAAGATGGATTAATCTCTGGGGCCAACGTCCTGACTTTC.

This chain uses TRBV11-2 with TRBJ2-3; 7 bases map to TRBD1. V dropped 5 bases and J dropped 3; count of bases not matched to a gene: 14. CDR1 is SGHAT and CDR2 is FQNNGV in the germline V gene. The CDR3 spans 17 residues. CDR3 sequence reads: CASSGGVSGTVTDTQYF. The CDR3 bases are TGTGCCAGCAGCGGGGGTGTGTCAGGGACAGTAACAGATACGCAGTATTTT.

About this clonotype: A read error is possible here, since a much larger clone lies one base away. The CDR3 DNA sequence: TGCGCCAGCAGCCAAGAGGGGCAGACCTATGGCTACACCTTC. Its protein is CASSQEGQTYGYTF. This chain uses TRBV4-3 with TRBJ1-2, with a tentative D call TRBD1 (5 bases). This CDR3 is 14 amino acids long. Trimming removed 0 bases at V and 4 bases at J, with 9 bases between. CDR1 is LGHNA, CDR2 YSLEER, per germline.

V usage is TRBV9 and J usage is TRBJ2-7; no definite D call. Germline V gives CDR1 SGDLS, CDR2 YYNGEE. The length of the CDR3 is 14 residues. V was pared by 2 bases and J by 2 bases, with 11 bases between. This chain's CDR3 is CASSVTPEAYEQYF. For the CDR3, the DNA is TGTGCCAGCAGCGTCACTCCAGAGGCCTACGAGCAGTACTTC. Full variable domain (rest looked up from reference TRBV9 and TRBJ2-7): DSGVTQTPKHLITATGQRVTLRCSPRSGDLSVYWYQQSLDQGLQFLIQYYNGEERAKGNILERFSAQQFPDLHSELNLSSLELGDSALYFCASSVTPEAYEQYFGPGTRLTVT.

The rearrangement links TRBV9 to TRBJ2-2; TRBD1 matches at 7 bases. Germline loops: CDR1 SGDLS, CDR2 YYNGEE. The CDR3 is 14 residues long. Losses at the gene ends were 3 bases for V and 7 bases for J; bases not matched to a gene: 6. The CDR3 coding sequence is TGTGCCAGCAGCGCTCCACAGGGGAACGGGGAGCTGTTTTTT. Translated, it gives CASSAPQGNGELFF.

The gene calls are TRBV3-1 and TRBJ2-5; the D gene is possibly TRBD2 (5 bases). This CDR3 comprises 14 residues. The germline V gene has CDR1 LGHDT and CDR2 YNNKEL (reference sequence). Trimming stripped 3 bases from V and 5 bases from J, with 13 bases between. In DNA form, the CDR3 reads TGTGCCAGCAGCCATCGGACGGGGTTGGAGACCCAGTACTTC. Amino acid sequence: CASSHRTGLETQYF.